The entry that follows covers one TCR beta chain sequence. Using immunoSEQ multiplex PCR, the repertoire was profiled, and TCRdb retains in-frame clones only, with some absent. Among 50,000 to 60,000 clones listed, 85% to 95% were seen once. These data are taken from a study of T cell changes during pregnancy in multiple sclerosis. J was trimmed by 2 bases and V by 8 bases; bases with no gene match: 9. The CDR3 sequence is 14 residues long. Germline V lookup: CDR1 MGHRA, CDR2 YSYEKL. The specimen comprised CD4+ T cells from peripheral blood mononuclear cells, sampled in the second trimester of pregnancy. This receptor was taken from a female donor with multiple sclerosis, enrolled in a pregnancy study. V and J are TRBV4-1 and TRBJ2-7; 7 bases are shared with TRBD2. The CDR3 sequence: CASAQGRGPYEQYF. CDR3 DNA sequence: TGCGCCAGCGCACAAGGGAGGGGCCCCTACGAGCAGTACTTC.